The 25 T cell receptor beta chains reported below all come from one sample, sequenced in a study of neurological immune-mediated disorders (dated by TCRdb to the late 2010s). Libraries were made using 5' RACE. The data were produced on an Illumina HiSeq 2500. The public reads were run again by TCRdb, first through fastp at Q25 and then through MiXCR, and only productive beta chains were kept. Records with the same CDR3 protein are collapsed into one entry carrying the most frequent genes and DNA. For this sample the table gives about 66,000 distinct CDR3 sequences, of which about 4% were detected only once. The ten biggest clones cover 1% to 1.5% of the sample. Sequencing was done on a sample of PBMCs. The receptors come from a man aged 30-40 years with multiple sclerosis.

This clonotype was recorded at least ten times. This rearrangement joins TRBV20-1 to TRBJ2-2; no reliable D call. Trimming shortened V by 7 bases and J by 7 bases, and 19 bases separated the two germline ends. Germline V CDR1 and CDR2: DFQATT, SNEGSKA (reference sequence). The CDR3 totals 14 residues. CDR3 amino acids: CSGESPGKGGELFF. CDR3 DNA: TGCAGTGGCGAAAGTCCGGGTAAAGGCGGGGAGCTGTTTTTT.

Many counts were recorded for this clonotype. The gene calls are TRBV4-2 and TRBJ1-5; D not certain. The CDR3 is made up of 17 amino acids. V was cut by 0 bases and J by 2 bases, with 14 bases left in between. Germline lookup yields CDR1 LGHNA and CDR2 YNFKEQ. CDR3 in DNA: TGTGCCAGCAGCCAAGATCTCTGGAAATCGCGCAATCAGCCCCAGCATTTT. Translated, it gives CASSQDLWKSRNQPQHF.

Ten or more counts support this clonotype. The genes are TRBV3-1 and TRBJ2-2; D is uncertain. The CDR3 loop spans 13 amino acids. Trimming cost V 7 bases and J 4 bases, with 10 bases left between them. Germline V CDR1 and CDR2: LGHDT, YNNKEL (reference sequence). CDR3 sequence reads: CASTSLGTGELFF. CDR3 nucleotide sequence: TGTGCCAGCACCAGTCTAGGCACCGGGGAGCTGTTTTTT.

The V call is TRBV5-1, the J call TRBJ2-2, with D tentatively TRBD1 (7 bases). The CDR3 is made up of 15 amino acids. From germline, CDR1 is SGHRS and CDR2 YFSETQ. V was clipped by 5 bases and J by 3 bases, with 14 bases between them. CDR3 residues: CASRGGGADTGELFF. The DNA of the CDR3 is TGCGCCAGCAGAGGAGGGGGCGCGGACACCGGGGAGCTGTTTTTT.

This clonotype ranks as medium-sized. The V and J genes are TRBV20-1 and TRBJ2-7, with 11 bases lining up with TRBD1. Trimming took 6 bases from V and 5 from J; bases not matched to a gene: 12. The CDR3 totals 15 residues. The germline V gene encodes CDR1 DFQATT and CDR2 SNEGSKA (reference sequence). CDR3 DNA sequence: TGCAGTGCAACGTCTCCGGACAGGGGGCCCCACGAGCAGTACTTC. Encoded protein: CSATSPDRGPHEQYF.

This clonotype occurred many times. V usage is TRBV15 and J usage is TRBJ2-3; D possibly corresponds to TRBD2 (5 bases). Trimming left V 0 bases short and J 11 bases short, with 18 bases between. Germline V gene lookup returns CDR1 LNHNV and CDR2 YYDKDF (reference sequence). The CDR3 loop spans 15 amino acids. In nucleotides, the CDR3 is TGTGCCACCAGCAGAGATAAGGGTCCCTCCCGGGAGCAGTATTTT. Protein sequence: CATSRDKGPSREQYF. The entire variable domain, with the rest obtained from reference TRBV15 and TRBJ2-3, is as follows: DAMVIQNPRYQVTQFGKPVTLSCSQTLNHNVMYWYQQKSSQAPKLLFHYYDKDFNNEADTPDNFQSRRPNTSFCFLDIRSPGLGDTAMYLCATSRDKGPSREQYFGPGTRLTVL.

This clonotype was found many times. The chain employs TRBV6-5 and TRBJ2-1; no clear D gene. Germline CDR1 reads MNHEY; CDR2 reads SVGAGI. The germline V and J ends were trimmed by 4 bases and 0 bases, with 7 bases remaining between them. The CDR3 contains 14 residues. The CDR3 region has the DNA TGTGCCAGCAGTTCCAAGAGCTCCTACAATGAGCAGTTCTTC. Its protein is CASSSKSSYNEQFF.

This clonotype appeared many times. The genes are TRBV25-1 and TRBJ1-4; D unclear. With 4 bases removed from V and 10 bases from J, the gap between germline ends came to 19 bases. Looked up from germline, CDR1 is MGHDK and CDR2 is SYGVNS. The CDR3 runs 15 residues. The CDR3 DNA sequence: TGTGCCAGCAGTGGTGGTGGGCCCTATAAAGGAAAACTGTTTTTT. Protein: CASSGGGPYKGKLFF.

Concerning this clonotype: A much bigger clone sits one base away, suggesting this may be a read error. V is TRBV5-1 and J is TRBJ1-2; D unclear. Trimming removed 3 bases from V and 6 bases from J, with 15 bases in between. The CDR3 is made up of 14 amino acids. CDR1 is SGHRS and CDR2 is YFSETQ in the germline V gene. For the CDR3, the DNA is TGCGCCAGCAGCTGGGGAAAGGGAAGGAATGGCTACACCTTC. It codes for CASSWGKGRNGYTF. Complete variable domain (other parts from reference TRBV5-1 and TRBJ1-2): KAGVTQTPRYLIKTRGQQVTLSCSPISGHRSVSWYQQTPGQGLQFLFEYFSETQRNKGNFPGRFSGRQFSNSRSEMNVSTLELGDSALYLCASSWGKGRNGYTFGSGTRLTVV.

This clonotype was recorded many times. CDR3 residues: CASSAQRGASYNEQFF. The CDR3 DNA is TGTGCCAGCAGCGCCCAGCGGGGCGCTTCCTACAATGAGCAGTTCTTC. The chain recombines TRBV5-5 with TRBJ2-1; 7 nucleotides align to TRBD2. V dropped 4 bases and J dropped 1; count of bases not matched to a gene: 8. Germline V lookup: CDR1 SGHKS, CDR2 YYEKEE (reference sequence). The CDR3 sequence is 16 residues long. The whole variable domain, remainder taken from reference TRBV5-5 and TRBJ2-1, is DAGVTQSPTHLIKTRGQQVTLRCSPISGHKSVSWYQQVLGQGPQFIFQYYEKEERGRGNFPDRFSARQFPNYSSELNVNALLLGDSALYLCASSAQRGASYNEQFFGPGTRLTVL.

This clonotype was detected many times. The gene calls are TRBV7-9 and TRBJ2-7; D perhaps matches TRBD1 (5 bases). CDR1 and CDR2 from the germline V gene are SEHNR and FQNEAQ (reference sequence). The CDR3 spans 16 residues. V lost 0 bases and J 5 bases, leaving 17 bases between the germline ends. CDR3 protein: CASSLAFGDSWDEQYF. CDR3 sequence (DNA): TGTGCCAGCAGCTTAGCATTTGGTGACAGTTGGGACGAGCAGTACTTC.

Only a few counts were recorded for this clonotype. This chain joins TRBV15 and TRBJ1-2; tentative D call: TRBD1 (5 bases). The V end was cut by 0 bases, the J end by 1 base, with 12 bases between. CDR3 length equals 16 residues. From germline, CDR1 is LNHNV and CDR2 YYDKDF (reference sequence). DNA for the CDR3: TGTGCCACCAGCAGAGACCCGGGACTCAATAACTATGGCTACACCTTC. Its protein is CATSRDPGLNNYGYTF.

This clonotype appeared many times. This sequence joins TRBV4-1 and TRBJ2-7; D might be TRBD2 (6 bases). The CDR3 runs to 15 residues. Germline V lookup: CDR1 MGHRA, CDR2 YSYEKL. Trimming stripped 1 base from V and 5 bases from J, with 15 bases between. CDR3 nucleotides: TGCGCCAGCAGCCAAGGGGGCGGGGTCGGGGACGAGCAGTACTTC. It translates to CASSQGGGVGDEQYF.

The sample holds many counts of this clonotype. The chain couples TRBV7-8 to TRBJ2-1; no clear D gene. Germline V gives CDR1 SGHVS, CDR2 FQNEAQ. The CDR3 extends over 17 amino acids. V was pared by 1 base and J by 0 bases, with 13 bases between. The CDR3 sequence is CASSLGWASSSYNEQFF. In nucleotides, the CDR3 is TGTGCCAGCAGCTTAGGGTGGGCCTCAAGCTCCTACAATGAGCAGTTCTTC.

This clonotype was detected ten times or more. This chain uses TRBV2 with TRBJ2-1; no clear D. This CDR3 has 15 residues. CDR1 is SNHLY and CDR2 is FYNNEI in the germline V gene. The germline V and J ends were trimmed by 7 bases and 0 bases, with 13 bases remaining between them. CDR3: CASILAQSSYNEQFF. The CDR3 DNA is TGTGCCAGCATATTAGCCCAGAGCTCCTACAATGAGCAGTTCTTC.

This clonotype was picked up many times. The J gene is TRBJ2-5, the V gene TRBV4-1, with D possibly matching TRBD2 (7 bases). Looked up from germline, CDR1 is MGHRA and CDR2 is YSYEKL. V was clipped by 3 bases and J by 4 bases, with 15 bases between them. The CDR3 contains 15 residues. CDR3 in amino acids: CASSHHSGGRETQYF. The CDR3 bases are TGCGCCAGCAGCCACCACTCGGGGGGCCGAGAGACCCAGTACTTC.

This clonotype was recorded many times. CDR3 in amino acids: CASSWGQGLEAFF. CDR3 coding DNA: TGTGCCAGCAGCTGGGGACAGGGCCTTGAAGCTTTCTTT. The chain links TRBV7-8 to TRBJ1-1; 9 bases map to TRBD1. Trimming at V came to 4 bases and at J to 7 bases, leaving 4 bases not matched to a gene. This CDR3 is 13 amino acids long. Germline V gene lookup returns CDR1 SGHVS and CDR2 FQNEAQ.

Ten or more counts support this clonotype. This chain connects TRBV20-1 to TRBJ1-1; 11 bases map to TRBD1. After removal of 2 bases from V and 1 base from J, the junction contained 3 bases not matched to a gene. Germline V gene data show CDR1 as DFQATT and CDR2 as SNEGSKA (reference sequence). The CDR3 contains 15 residues. The DNA of the CDR3 is TGCAGTGCTAGACGGACAGGGGGCCGGAACACTGAAGCTTTCTTT. Translated: CSARRTGGRNTEAFF.

This rearrangement joins TRBV20-1 to TRBJ1-2; the match to TRBD1 covers 8 bases. The trim removed 0 bases at V and 7 bases at J, leaving 7 bases unmatched. This CDR3 comprises 14 residues. Germline V CDR1 and CDR2: DFQATT, SNEGSKA (reference sequence). DNA for the CDR3: TGCAGTGCTAGAGATTTCCGCGGGACAGGTGGCTACACCTTC. This encodes CSARDFRGTGGYTF.

There are many counts of this clonotype. The rearrangement uses TRBV15 and TRBJ2-7, with 10 bases matching TRBD2. V was clipped by 4 bases and J by 3 bases; unmatched bases: 3. The germline V gene has CDR1 LNHNV and CDR2 YYDKDF (reference sequence). The CDR3 runs 14 residues. The chain's CDR3 is CATSTSGGHYEQYF. The CDR3, as DNA: TGTGCCACCAGCACTAGCGGGGGACACTACGAGCAGTACTTC.

This clonotype was recorded at least ten times. This chain connects TRBV29-1 to TRBJ1-1; 7 nucleotides line up with TRBD1. Germline CDR1 reads SQVTM; CDR2 reads ANQGSEA. This CDR3 is 14 amino acids long. The J segment lost 4 bases and the V segment lost 5 bases, leaving 10 bases of the junction unmatched. The CDR3, as DNA: TGCAGCGTTCAAGGGGGCCGGGGTAGCACTGAAGCTTTCTTT. Translation gives CSVQGGRGSTEAFF.

This clonotype occurred many times. The V gene is TRBV7-8, the J gene TRBJ2-2; TRBD2 aligns across 8 bases. CDR3 length: 16 residues. Germline CDR1 reads SGHVS; CDR2 reads FQNEAQ. With V trimmed by 4 bases and J by 3 bases, 7 bases remained unmatched. CDR3 protein: CASSSGTGGYTGELFF. For the CDR3, the DNA is TGTGCCAGCAGCTCGGGAACGGGAGGGTACACCGGGGAGCTGTTTTTT. The variable domain in full, completed from reference TRBV7-8 and TRBJ2-2, reads GAGVSQSPRYKVAKRGQDVALRCDPISGHVSLFWYQQALGQGPEFLTYFQNEAQLDKSGLPSDRFFAERPEGSVSTLKIQRTQQEDSAVYLCASSSGTGGYTGELFFGEGSRLTVL.

In its sample, this clonotype was seen many times. The chain employs TRBV20-1 and TRBJ2-5; 12 positions agree with TRBD1. This CDR3 comprises 15 residues. The germline V gene encodes CDR1 DFQATT and CDR2 SNEGSKA (reference sequence). The V segment lost 3 bases and the J segment 5 bases; nucleotides outside the gene matches: 7. The CDR3 loop reads CSASLGTGGSETQYF. For the CDR3, the DNA is TGCAGTGCTAGCCTCGGGACAGGGGGCTCGGAGACCCAGTACTTC.

This clonotype was seen ten or more times. The chain combines TRBV14 with TRBJ2-7, with D perhaps TRBD2 (5 bases). The CDR3 totals 15 residues. Trimming took off 5 bases at V and 3 bases at J, with 17 bases between the two ends. Germline V gives CDR1 SGHDN, CDR2 FVKESK. The CDR3 bases are TGTGCCAGCAGCGAGGGATCTCTTACATTCTACGAGCAGTACTTC. Translated, it gives CASSEGSLTFYEQYF.

This clonotype was observed at least ten times. The chain couples TRBV15 to TRBJ1-5; no reliable D call. The germline V gene has CDR1 LNHNV and CDR2 YYDKDF (reference sequence). This CDR3 has 15 residues. V was shortened by 0 bases and J by 5 bases, with 11 bases between the two germline ends. CDR3 coding DNA: TGTGCCACCAGCAGAGATTCCCTTAGTTATCAGCCCCAGCATTTT. Protein: CATSRDSLSYQPQHF.